This T cell receptor (beta chain) was found in a study of blood T cells in healthy people across ages. General study findings and limits: Fewer expanded clones and more diversity marked long-lived versus aged donors. Older age coincided with a roughly linear decline in TCR beta diversity per million T cells.

Each individual donor underwent a draw of ten milliliters of peripheral blood. Germline V gives CDR1 MNHNS, CDR2 SASEGT. J was trimmed by 10 bases and V by 2 bases; bases with no gene match: 10. The CDR3 loop spans 15 amino acids. Comment on this clonotype: Its cognate antigen is unknown.

Through a sample-barcoded 5' primer and a J-beta primer mix, a second PCR was run for 7 to 11 cycles. A tag from a template-switch adaptor with 12 random nucleotides marked each cDNA molecule. A single record per CDR3 protein comes from TCRdb applying MiXCR to the 5' RACE reads. The sample includes about 1 million distinct CDR3 sequences, under 55% seen only once; the top ten take approximately 20%. The sequenced material came from blood. The chain is built from TRBV6-1 and TRBJ2-1; 8 bases are shared with TRBD1. The sequence came from a woman aged 60-75 years in good health. The CDR3 coding sequence is TGTGCCAGCAGTGAAACAGGGGGGACCTCCGGGGAGCAGTTCTTC. Translating it yields CASSETGGTSGEQFF.